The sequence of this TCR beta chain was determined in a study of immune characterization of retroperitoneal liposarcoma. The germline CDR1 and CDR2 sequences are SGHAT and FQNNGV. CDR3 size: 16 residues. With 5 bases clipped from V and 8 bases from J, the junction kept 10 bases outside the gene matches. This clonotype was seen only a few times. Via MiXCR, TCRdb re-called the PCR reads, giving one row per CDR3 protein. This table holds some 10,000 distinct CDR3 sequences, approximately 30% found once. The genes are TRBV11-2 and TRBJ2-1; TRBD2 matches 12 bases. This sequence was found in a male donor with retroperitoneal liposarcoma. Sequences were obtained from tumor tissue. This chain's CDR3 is CASSAFPSGGADEQFF. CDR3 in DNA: TGTGCCAGCAGCGCATTCCCTAGCGGGGGGGCCGATGAGCAGTTCTTC.